This TCR beta chain came from a study of blood T cells in healthy people across ages. Next came a second PCR, run for about 6 to 12 cycles, which used a sample-barcoded 5' primer along with a J-beta primer mix. Via MiXCR, TCRdb re-called the 5' RACE reads, giving one row per CDR3 protein. This table has 1.5 million to 2 million distinct CDR3 sequences, about 39% appearing once. Trimming took 3 bases from V and 2 from J; bases not matched to a gene: 11. The CDR3 is 16 residues long. Germline V gene lookup returns CDR1 DFQATT and CDR2 SNEGSKA (reference sequence). This clonotype has just a few counts. The sample was blood. This sequence originates from a human donor in good health. J is TRBJ2-5 and V is TRBV20-1; 8 positions match TRBD2. DNA of the CDR3: TGCAGTGCTAGTCCCCCGAAAGCGGGGGTGCAAGAGACCCAGTACTTC. This translates into CSASPPKAGVQETQYF.